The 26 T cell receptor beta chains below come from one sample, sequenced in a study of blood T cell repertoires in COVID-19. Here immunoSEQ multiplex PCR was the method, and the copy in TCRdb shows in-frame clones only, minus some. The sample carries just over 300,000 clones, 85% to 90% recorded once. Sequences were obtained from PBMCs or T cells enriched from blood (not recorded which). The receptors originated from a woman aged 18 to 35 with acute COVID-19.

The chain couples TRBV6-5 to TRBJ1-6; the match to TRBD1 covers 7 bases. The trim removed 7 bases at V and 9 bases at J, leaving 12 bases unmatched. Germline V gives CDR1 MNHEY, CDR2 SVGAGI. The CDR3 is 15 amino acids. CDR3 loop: CASTPNGDRSSPLHF. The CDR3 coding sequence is TGTGCCAGCACCCCAAACGGGGACAGAAGTTCACCCCTCCACTTT.

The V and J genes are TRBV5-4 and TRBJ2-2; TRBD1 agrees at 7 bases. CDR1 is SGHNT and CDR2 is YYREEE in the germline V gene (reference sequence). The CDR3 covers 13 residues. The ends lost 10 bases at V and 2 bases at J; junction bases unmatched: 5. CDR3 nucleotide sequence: TGTGCCCTAAGGGACAGAAACACCGGGGAGCTGTTTTTT. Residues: CALRDRNTGELFF.

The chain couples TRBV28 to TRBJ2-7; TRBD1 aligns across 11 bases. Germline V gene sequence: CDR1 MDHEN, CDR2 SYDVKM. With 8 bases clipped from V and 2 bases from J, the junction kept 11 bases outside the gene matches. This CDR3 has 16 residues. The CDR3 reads CASREQPGQGAYEQYF. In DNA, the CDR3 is TGTGCCAGCCGAGAACAGCCGGGACAGGGGGCCTACGAGCAGTACTTC.

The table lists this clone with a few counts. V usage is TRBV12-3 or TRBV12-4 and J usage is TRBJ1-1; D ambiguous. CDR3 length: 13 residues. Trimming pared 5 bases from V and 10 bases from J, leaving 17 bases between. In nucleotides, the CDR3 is TGTGCCAGCAGTCCCGCCGGAGGGCGAGGAGCTTTCTTT. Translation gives CASSPAGGRGAFF.

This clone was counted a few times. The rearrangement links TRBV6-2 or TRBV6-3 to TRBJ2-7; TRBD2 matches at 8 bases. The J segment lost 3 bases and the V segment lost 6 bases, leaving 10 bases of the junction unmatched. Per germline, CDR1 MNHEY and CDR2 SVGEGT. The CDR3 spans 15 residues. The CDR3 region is CASSEGLAGNYEQYF. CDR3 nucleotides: TGTGCCAGCAGCGAAGGGCTAGCGGGCAACTACGAGCAGTACTTC.

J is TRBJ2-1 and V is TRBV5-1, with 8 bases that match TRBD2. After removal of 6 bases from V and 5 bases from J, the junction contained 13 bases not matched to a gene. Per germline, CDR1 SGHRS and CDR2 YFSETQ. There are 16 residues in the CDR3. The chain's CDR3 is CASNNGRGTRDNEQFF. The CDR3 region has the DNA TGCGCCAGCAACAACGGAAGGGGGACTAGAGACAATGAGCAGTTCTTC. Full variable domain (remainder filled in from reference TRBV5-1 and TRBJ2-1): KAGVTQTPRYLIKTRGQQVTLSCSPISGHRSVSWYQQTPGQGLQFLFEYFSETQRNKGNFPGRFSGRQFSNSRSEMNVSTLELGDSALYLCASNNGRGTRDNEQFFGPGTRLTVL.

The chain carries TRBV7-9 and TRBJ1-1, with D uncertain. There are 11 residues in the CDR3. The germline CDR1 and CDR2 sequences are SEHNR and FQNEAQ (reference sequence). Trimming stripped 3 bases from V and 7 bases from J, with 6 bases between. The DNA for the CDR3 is TGTGCCAGCAGCTTTTACAGTGAAGCTTTCTTT. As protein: CASSFYSEAFF.

The CDR3, as DNA: TGTGCCAGCAGCCATGGACAGGGCGTCAATGAGCAGTTCTTC. This sequence encodes CASSHGQGVNEQFF. This chain links TRBV7-2 with TRBJ2-1; 8 nucleotides match TRBD1. CDR1 and CDR2 from the germline V gene are SGHTA and FQGNSA. There are 14 residues in the CDR3. The V and J ends lost 5 bases and 6 bases, in that order; junction bases with no gene match: 6.

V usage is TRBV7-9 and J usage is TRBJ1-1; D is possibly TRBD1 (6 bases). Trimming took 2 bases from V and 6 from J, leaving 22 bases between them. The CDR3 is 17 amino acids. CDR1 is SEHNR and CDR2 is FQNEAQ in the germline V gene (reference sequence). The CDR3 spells CASSLKGGAAKPAEAFF. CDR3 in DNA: TGTGCCAGCAGCTTAAAAGGGGGGGCAGCGAAGCCTGCTGAAGCTTTCTTT.

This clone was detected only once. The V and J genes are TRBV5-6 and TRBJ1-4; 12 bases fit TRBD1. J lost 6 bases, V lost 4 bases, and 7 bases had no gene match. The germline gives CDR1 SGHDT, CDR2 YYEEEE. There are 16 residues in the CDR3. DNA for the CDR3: TGTGCCAGCAGCCCGGGACAGGGGGCGCGGTATGAAAAACTGTTTTTT. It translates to CASSPGQGARYEKLFF.

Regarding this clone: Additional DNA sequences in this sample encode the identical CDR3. The DNA of the CDR3 is TGTGCCAGCAGTTACAGAGACTATGGCTACACCTTC. Its translation is CASSYRDYGYTF. The V and J genes are TRBV28 and TRBJ1-2; no definite D call. This CDR3 comprises 12 residues. V lost 4 bases and J lost 3, with 6 bases in between. Per germline, CDR1 MDHEN and CDR2 SYDVKM.

The CDR3 reads CASSRGQGLQPQHF. The CDR3 DNA is TGTGCCAGCAGCAGAGGACAGGGGCTACAGCCCCAGCATTTT. The V and J genes are TRBV7-9 and TRBJ1-5; TRBD1 agrees at 9 bases. J was trimmed by 7 bases and V by 5 bases; bases with no gene match: 6. The V gene's germline CDR1 is SEHNR and CDR2 FQNEAQ (reference sequence). This CDR3 comprises 14 residues.

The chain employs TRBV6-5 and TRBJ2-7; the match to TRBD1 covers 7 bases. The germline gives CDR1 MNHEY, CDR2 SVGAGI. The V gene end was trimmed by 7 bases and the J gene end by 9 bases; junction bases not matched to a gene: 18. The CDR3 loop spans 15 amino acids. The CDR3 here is CASITPGTVRQRQYF. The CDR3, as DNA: TGTGCCAGCATCACCCCCGGGACAGTAAGGCAACGGCAGTACTTC.

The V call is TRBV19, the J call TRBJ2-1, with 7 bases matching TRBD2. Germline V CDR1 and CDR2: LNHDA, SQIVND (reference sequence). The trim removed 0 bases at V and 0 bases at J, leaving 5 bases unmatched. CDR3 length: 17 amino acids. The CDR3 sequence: CASSIEDGGSSYNEQFF. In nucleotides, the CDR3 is TGTGCCAGTAGTATAGAAGATGGCGGGAGCTCCTACAATGAGCAGTTCTTC.

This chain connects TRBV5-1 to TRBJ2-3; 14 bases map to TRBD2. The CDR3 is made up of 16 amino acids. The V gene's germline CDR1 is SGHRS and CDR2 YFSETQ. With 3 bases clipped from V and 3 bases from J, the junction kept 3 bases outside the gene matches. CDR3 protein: CASSSGLAGGTDTQYF. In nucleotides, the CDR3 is TGCGCCAGCAGCTCTGGACTAGCGGGAGGAACAGATACGCAGTATTTT.

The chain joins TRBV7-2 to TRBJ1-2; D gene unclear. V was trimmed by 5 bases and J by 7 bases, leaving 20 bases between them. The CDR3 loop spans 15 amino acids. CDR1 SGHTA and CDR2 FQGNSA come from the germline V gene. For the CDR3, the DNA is TGTGCCAGCAGCCCATACAGCGGGGATGGTCCTGGCTACACCTTC. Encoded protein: CASSPYSGDGPGYTF.

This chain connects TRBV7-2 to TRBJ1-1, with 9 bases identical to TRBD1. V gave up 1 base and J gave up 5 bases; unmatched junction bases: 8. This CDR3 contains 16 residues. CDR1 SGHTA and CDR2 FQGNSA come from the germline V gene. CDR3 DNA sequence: TGTGCCAGCAGCTTAGTGGGACAGGGTTTAGGAACTGAAGCTTTCTTT. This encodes CASSLVGQGLGTEAFF.

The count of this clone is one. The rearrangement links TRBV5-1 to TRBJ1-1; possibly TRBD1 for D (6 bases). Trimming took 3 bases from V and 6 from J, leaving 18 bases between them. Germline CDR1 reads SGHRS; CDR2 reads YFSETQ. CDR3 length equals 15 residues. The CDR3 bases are TGCGCCAGCAGCTCGGGGGGCGTGGGGAGCGCTGAAGCTTTCTTT. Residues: CASSSGGVGSAEAFF.

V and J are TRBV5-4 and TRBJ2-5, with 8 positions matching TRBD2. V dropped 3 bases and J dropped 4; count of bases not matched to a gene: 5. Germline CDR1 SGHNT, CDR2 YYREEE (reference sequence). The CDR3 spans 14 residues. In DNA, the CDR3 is TGTGCCAGCAGCTCGGGGGGGGAAAGAGAGACCCAGTACTTC. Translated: CASSSGGERETQYF.

The CDR3 DNA reads as TGTGCCAGCACCGAACAGGGGGCCGCTGGAAACACCATATATTTT. Translated, it gives CASTEQGAAGNTIYF. The J gene is TRBJ1-3, the V gene TRBV28, with TRBD1 matching over 9 bases. Germline CDR1 MDHEN, CDR2 SYDVKM. This CDR3 has 15 residues. Trimming took 7 bases from V and 2 from J; bases not matched to a gene: 6.

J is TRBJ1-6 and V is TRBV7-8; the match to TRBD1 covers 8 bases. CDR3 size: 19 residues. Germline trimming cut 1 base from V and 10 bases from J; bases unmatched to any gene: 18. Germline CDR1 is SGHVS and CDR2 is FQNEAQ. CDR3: CASSLGSRTGTVVRSPLHF. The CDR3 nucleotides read TGTGCCAGCAGCTTAGGGTCAAGGACAGGGACTGTAGTTAGGTCACCCCTCCACTTT.

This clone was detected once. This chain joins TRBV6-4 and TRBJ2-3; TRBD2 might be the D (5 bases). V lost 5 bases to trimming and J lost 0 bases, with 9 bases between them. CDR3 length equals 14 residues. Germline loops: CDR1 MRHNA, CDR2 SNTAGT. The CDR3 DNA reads TGTGCCAGCAGTTTCAGCGGTAGCACAGATACGCAGTATTTT. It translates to CASSFSGSTDTQYF.

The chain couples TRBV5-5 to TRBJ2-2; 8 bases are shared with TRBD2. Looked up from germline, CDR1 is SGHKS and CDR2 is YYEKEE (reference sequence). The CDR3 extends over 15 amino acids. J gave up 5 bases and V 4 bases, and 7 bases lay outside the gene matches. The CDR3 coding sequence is TGTGCCAGCAGCGGGAGCGGGAGCTTAACCGGGGAGCTGTTTTTT. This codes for CASSGSGSLTGELFF.

The CDR3 bases are TGTGCCAGCAGCACTGACAGTTATGAAAAACTGTTTTTT. Translated: CASSTDSYEKLFF. The chain recombines TRBV28 with TRBJ1-4; weak D call: TRBD1 (5 bases). Trimming pared 6 bases from V and 6 bases from J, leaving 11 bases between. The CDR3 is made up of 13 amino acids. In germline, CDR1 is MDHEN, CDR2 SYDVKM.

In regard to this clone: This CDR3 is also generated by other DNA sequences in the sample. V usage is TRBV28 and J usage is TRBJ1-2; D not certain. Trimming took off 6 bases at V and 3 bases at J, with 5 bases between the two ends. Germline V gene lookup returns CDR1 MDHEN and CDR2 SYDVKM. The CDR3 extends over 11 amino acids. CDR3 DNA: TGTGCCAGCAGCTCGGACTATGGCTACACCTTC. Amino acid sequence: CASSSDYGYTF.

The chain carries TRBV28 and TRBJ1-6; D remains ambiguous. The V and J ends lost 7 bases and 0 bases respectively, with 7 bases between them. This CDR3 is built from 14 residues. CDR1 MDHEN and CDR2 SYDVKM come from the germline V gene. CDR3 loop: CASKSSSYNSPLHF. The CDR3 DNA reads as TGTGCCAGCAAAAGTAGCTCCTATAATTCACCCCTCCACTTT.